Shown below are 31 T cell receptor beta chains from a single sample sequenced in a study of T cell responses to AZD1222 COVID-19 vaccine. Measured with immunoSEQ multiplex PCR; TCRdb has only the in-frame clones, and not every one. The table includes approximately 200,000 clones, approximately 90% detected once. The input for sequencing was peripheral blood, taken 28 days after the second AZD1222 dose. Every receptor here comes from an adult who received the AZD1222 COVID-19 vaccine.

The CDR3 nucleotides read TGTGCCAGCAGCTTAGGGACAGGGGGCTTTCGTCAGCCCCAGCATTTT. Its protein product is CASSLGTGGFRQPQHF. The J gene is TRBJ1-5, the V gene TRBV7-2, with TRBD1 identical over 11 bases. The CDR3 has 16 amino acids. The junction had 5 bases not matched to a gene; V was cut back by 1 base and J by 6 bases. Germline-derived CDR1 and CDR2 are SGHTA and FQGNSA.

CDR3 in amino acids: CASSYLGNQPQHF. The CDR3 DNA reads as TGTGCCAGCAGTTACCTAGGGAATCAGCCCCAGCATTTT. This chain joins TRBV6-6 and TRBJ1-5, with unresolved D. The germline V gene encodes CDR1 MNHNY and CDR2 SVGAGI (reference sequence). The V end was cut by 2 bases, the J end by 4 bases, with 6 bases between. The CDR3 has 13 residues.

The chain has TRBV19 and TRBJ1-1, with D possibly matching TRBD1 (5 bases). V was trimmed by 3 bases and J by 4 bases, leaving 12 bases between them. CDR1 and CDR2 from the germline V gene are LNHDA and SQIVND (reference sequence). This CDR3 comprises 14 residues. CDR3 coding DNA: TGTGCCAGTAGTATCATCCGGGGACGCACTGAAGCTTTCTTT. This sequence encodes CASSIIRGRTEAFF.

The chain combines TRBV7-9 with TRBJ2-7; D is unresolved. Deletions cut 4 bases from V and 6 bases from J, with 7 bases between. CDR1 is SEHNR and CDR2 is FQNEAQ in the germline V gene (reference sequence). The CDR3 loop spans 11 amino acids. The CDR3 is CASSSSGEQYF. The CDR3 region has the DNA TGTGCCAGCAGCTCCTCGGGCGAGCAGTACTTC.

This chain joins TRBV24-1 and TRBJ2-3; D gene uncertain. Germline V gives CDR1 KGHDR, CDR2 SFDVKD. Between the trimmed V and J ends, which lost 7 bases and 2 bases, there was a span of 9 bases. The CDR3 extends over 13 amino acids. The CDR3 coding sequence is TGTGCCACCAGCCGAGAACCCACAGATACGCAGTATTTT. It yields the protein CATSREPTDTQYF.

The genes are TRBV28 and TRBJ2-5; 8 bases line up with TRBD1. V gave up 1 base and J gave up 1 base; unmatched junction bases: 8. The germline V gene has CDR1 MDHEN and CDR2 SYDVKM. The CDR3 consists of 17 residues. The CDR3 DNA is TGTGCCAGCAGTTTATTTGCCTTGGACAGGGTCCAAGAGACCCAGTACTTC. Amino acid sequence: CASSLFALDRVQETQYF.

The rearrangement joins TRBV28 to TRBJ1-6, with 8 bases identical to TRBD1. The germline V gene encodes CDR1 MDHEN and CDR2 SYDVKM. CDR3 length: 14 residues. Trimming took 2 bases from V and 10 from J; bases not matched to a gene: 4. CDR3 protein: CASSLAGGVSPLHF. The CDR3 DNA sequence: TGTGCCAGCAGTTTAGCAGGGGGCGTATCACCCCTCCACTTT.

This sequence joins TRBV5-1 and TRBJ2-1, with 9 nucleotides matching TRBD2. Germline loops: CDR1 SGHRS, CDR2 YFSETQ. This CDR3 has 13 amino acids. The junction had 3 bases not matched to a gene; V was cut back by 0 bases and J by 11 bases. The CDR3 protein is CASSLGTSAKQFF. The CDR3 DNA reads as TGCGCCAGCAGCTTGGGGACTAGCGCAAAGCAGTTCTTC.

This chain uses TRBV6-5 with TRBJ2-5, with D perhaps TRBD1 (6 bases). V lost 6 bases to trimming and J lost 5 bases, with 19 bases between them. CDR1 is MNHEY, CDR2 SVGAGI, per germline. CDR3 size: 15 residues. CDR3 residues: CASSPGTLKGETQYF. CDR3 sequence (DNA): TGTGCCAGCAGCCCCGGGACACTTAAAGGCGAGACCCAGTACTTC.

This chain joins TRBV7-8 and TRBJ1-2; TRBD1 might be the D (5 bases). The CDR3 is made up of 13 amino acids. Trimming removed 5 bases from V and 8 bases from J, with 15 bases in between. Germline values: CDR1 SGHVS, CDR2 FQNEAQ. CDR3 sequence: CASSLGTELGYTF. DNA for the CDR3: TGTGCCAGCAGCCTTGGGACCGAGCTGGGCTACACCTTC. The whole variable domain, filled in from reference TRBV7-8 and TRBJ1-2, reads GAGVSQSPRYKVAKRGQDVALRCDPISGHVSLFWYQQALGQGPEFLTYFQNEAQLDKSGLPSDRFFAERPEGSVSTLKIQRTQQEDSAVYLCASSLGTELGYTFGSGTRLTVV.

This clone appeared a single time. The J gene is TRBJ1-2, the V gene TRBV6-1; 7 bases line up with TRBD1. This CDR3 comprises 14 residues. With 2 bases clipped from V and 5 bases from J, the junction kept 5 bases outside the gene matches. CDR1 MNHNS and CDR2 SASEGT come from the germline V gene. The CDR3 DNA reads TGTGCCAGCAGTGAATTAGGGGGCAGATATGGCTACACCTTC. This codes for CASSELGGRYGYTF.

V usage is TRBV28 and J usage is TRBJ2-1; D unclear. V was clipped by 5 bases and J by 2 bases, with 13 bases between them. The CDR3 sequence is 15 residues long. Germline CDR1 MDHEN, CDR2 SYDVKM. CDR3 sequence (DNA): TGTGCCAGCAGTACCCCCTTAGAGGCCTACAATGAGCAGTTCTTC. Translation: CASSTPLEAYNEQFF.

This clone was seen repeatedly, ten times or more. V is TRBV6-5 and J is TRBJ2-3; tentatively, D is TRBD2 (5 bases). CDR3 length equals 13 residues. Per the germline V gene, CDR1 is MNHEY and CDR2 is SVGAGI. Trimming took 6 bases from V and 1 from J, leaving 8 bases between them. The CDR3 here is CASSLEGTDTQYF. DNA of the CDR3: TGTGCCAGCAGCCTGGAGGGCACAGATACGCAGTATTTT.

The V and J genes are TRBV30 and TRBJ2-6; D possibly corresponds to TRBD1 (6 bases). V was clipped by 7 bases and J by 2 bases, with 18 bases between them. Germline loops: CDR1 GTSNPN, CDR2 SVGIG (reference sequence). The CDR3 length is 16 residues. The CDR3 loop reads CASYRVEKAGANVLTF. The CDR3 DNA follows: TGTGCCTCCTACAGGGTAGAGAAAGCTGGGGCCAACGTCCTGACTTTC.

This chain joins TRBV7-9 and TRBJ2-5; 7 bases match TRBD2. This CDR3 has 16 residues. Germline V gene lookup returns CDR1 SEHNR and CDR2 FQNEAQ (reference sequence). J lost 3 bases, V lost 1 base, and 8 bases had no gene match. DNA for the CDR3: TGTGCCAGCAGCTTAGGGGGGAGCGGGACGAAAGAGACCCAGTACTTC. It encodes CASSLGGSGTKETQYF.

This chain connects TRBV7-3 to TRBJ2-7; 7 bases line up with TRBD1. There are 14 residues in the CDR3. V lost 5 bases, J lost 3 bases, and 7 bases stayed unmatched. CDR1 is SGHTA, CDR2 FQGTGA, per germline. This CDR3 is CASSPSGQIYEQYF. DNA for the CDR3: TGTGCCAGCAGCCCCTCGGGACAGATCTACGAGCAGTACTTC.

The chain couples TRBV18 to TRBJ2-1; D is unclear. Trimming pared 4 bases from V and 10 bases from J, leaving 8 bases between. This CDR3 is built from 11 residues. Germline-derived CDR1 and CDR2 are KGHSH and LQKENI. The chain's CDR3 is CASSLVEEQFF. In nucleotides, the CDR3 is TGTGCCAGCTCACTAGTGGAGGAGCAGTTCTTC.

The DNA of the CDR3 is TGTGCCAGCTCAGGAAGGGGTGAAGGAAACACCATATATTTT. Translation gives CASSGRGEGNTIYF. This chain links TRBV18 with TRBJ1-3; D may be TRBD1 (5 bases). The germline CDR1 and CDR2 sequences are KGHSH and LQKENI. The V and J ends lost 5 bases and 4 bases respectively, with 12 bases between them. The CDR3 loop spans 14 amino acids.

This clone was counted between two and nine times. The chain carries TRBV5-1 and TRBJ2-1, with D hard to call. The CDR3 runs 12 residues. Trimming removed 0 bases at V and 12 bases at J, with 10 bases between. The germline gives CDR1 SGHRS, CDR2 YFSETQ. CDR3 in DNA: TGCGCCAGCAGCTTGGAACCGGCTGTGCAGTTCTTC. It yields the protein CASSLEPAVQFF.

The V gene is TRBV19, the J gene TRBJ2-3; 11 bases are shared with TRBD2. This CDR3 spans 17 amino acids. The J segment lost 0 bases and the V segment lost 4 bases, leaving 6 bases of the junction unmatched. Germline CDR1 and CDR2: LNHDA and SQIVND (reference sequence). CDR3 nucleotides: TGTGCCAGTAGTACGGATCTAGCGGGGGGTAGCACAGATACGCAGTATTTT. Translated: CASSTDLAGGSTDTQYF. Filled out from reference TRBV19 and TRBJ2-3, the complete variable domain reads DGGITQSPKYLFRKEGQNVTLSCEQNLNHDAMYWYRQDPGQGLRLIYYSQIVNDFQKGDIAEGYSVSREKKESFPLTVTSAQKNPTAFYLCASSTDLAGGSTDTQYFGPGTRLTVL.

This clone was picked up one time. The rearrangement links TRBV2 to TRBJ2-7; the match to TRBD2 covers 9 bases. V lost 7 bases, J lost 5 bases, and 12 bases stayed unmatched. This CDR3 is 15 amino acids long. The germline CDR1 and CDR2 sequences are SNHLY and FYNNEI. CDR3 sequence reads: CASTGPAGGRHEQYF. The CDR3 nucleotides read TGTGCCAGCACCGGACCGGCGGGAGGGCGGCACGAGCAGTACTTC.

The rearrangement joins TRBV5-1 to TRBJ2-4, with no clear D. V shed 0 bases and J shed 0 bases, with 10 bases lying between them. Germline CDR1 is SGHRS and CDR2 is YFSETQ. The CDR3 is made up of 16 amino acids. In DNA, the CDR3 is TGCGCCAGCAGCTTGGAGGCAGGCCTAGCCAAAAACATTCAGTACTTC. It encodes CASSLEAGLAKNIQYF.

The CDR3 region has the DNA TGCGCCAGCAGCTTACCGAAGAGCGGGAGCACAGATACGCAGTATTTT. Translation: CASSLPKSGSTDTQYF. The V gene is TRBV5-1, the J gene TRBJ2-3; possible D gene TRBD2, 6 bases. Germline values: CDR1 SGHRS, CDR2 YFSETQ. This CDR3 has 16 residues. V was cut by 2 bases and J by 0 bases, with 13 bases left in between.

This rearrangement joins TRBV19 to TRBJ2-7; tentative D call: TRBD1 (5 bases). The germline V gene encodes CDR1 LNHDA and CDR2 SQIVND (reference sequence). CDR3 length: 11 residues. V dropped 5 bases and J dropped 7 bases, with 9 bases sitting between them. CDR3 residues: CASSGAREQYF. In DNA form, the CDR3 reads TGTGCCAGTAGTGGGGCGCGAGAGCAGTACTTC.

This chain links TRBV5-1 with TRBJ2-5; possibly TRBD1 for D (5 bases). There are 13 residues in the CDR3. Germline lookup yields CDR1 SGHRS and CDR2 YFSETQ. With 3 bases removed from V and 2 bases from J, the gap between germline ends came to 8 bases. The CDR3 here is CASSYSGQETQYF. The DNA of the CDR3 is TGCGCCAGCAGCTATTCAGGGCAAGAGACCCAGTACTTC. Using reference TRBV5-1 and TRBJ2-5 for the parts outside the CDR3, the full variable domain is KAGVTQTPRYLIKTRGQQVTLSCSPISGHRSVSWYQQTPGQGLQFLFEYFSETQRNKGNFPGRFSGRQFSNSRSEMNVSTLELGDSALYLCASSYSGQETQYFGPGTRLLVL.

This clone has only one observation. The chain joins TRBV27 to TRBJ1-1, with D tentatively TRBD1 (6 bases). Between the trimmed V and J ends, which lost 7 bases and 6 bases, there was a span of 27 bases. CDR1 is MNHEY, CDR2 SMNVEV, per germline (reference sequence). CDR3 length: 17 residues. The CDR3 protein is CASTRGVQGPRGAEAFF. DNA for the CDR3: TGTGCCAGCACCCGGGGGGTCCAGGGGCCCAGGGGCGCTGAAGCTTTCTTT.

The J gene is TRBJ2-7, the V gene TRBV18; maybe TRBD2 (5 bases). The CDR3 is made up of 13 amino acids. V was pared by 2 bases and J by 4 bases, with 9 bases between. Looked up from germline, CDR1 is KGHSH and CDR2 is LQKENI. The DNA of the CDR3 is TGTGCCAGCTCACCAGGGAGCACGTACGAGCAGTACTTC. Protein sequence: CASSPGSTYEQYF.

The chain links TRBV9 to TRBJ2-1; D possibly uses TRBD1 or TRBD2 (5 bases each). Per germline, CDR1 SGDLS and CDR2 YYNGEE. CDR3 length: 15 amino acids. The ends were cut back, 0 bases at V and 6 bases at J, with 13 bases in the middle. The CDR3 here is CASSVVGTELNEQFF. The CDR3 nucleotides are TGTGCCAGCAGCGTAGTGGGGACGGAGCTCAATGAGCAGTTCTTC.

The genes are TRBV28 and TRBJ2-5, with 10 bases fitting TRBD2. The CDR3 loop spans 13 amino acids. Unmatched junction bases numbered 4, after V lost 8 bases and J lost 4 bases. Germline V gives CDR1 MDHEN, CDR2 SYDVKM. CDR3 DNA sequence: TGTGCCAGCGGGGCTAGCGGGAGAGAGACCCAGTACTTC. Protein product: CASGASGRETQYF.

The gene calls are TRBV5-1 and TRBJ2-3; 7 bases fit TRBD2. The trim removed 2 bases at V and 3 bases at J, leaving 3 bases unmatched. This CDR3 comprises 14 residues. Germline V gives CDR1 SGHRS, CDR2 YFSETQ. In nucleotides, the CDR3 is TGCGCCAGCAGCTTAATGGGAGGGACAGATACGCAGTATTTT. It translates to CASSLMGGTDTQYF.

The J gene is TRBJ1-6, the V gene TRBV10-3; the match to TRBD1 covers 8 bases. The germline V gene encodes CDR1 ENHRY and CDR2 SYGVKD. The CDR3 loop spans 14 amino acids. V shed 5 bases, J shed 7 bases, and the junction held 4 bases outside the gene matches. The CDR3 protein is CAISPGQENSPLHF. CDR3 sequence (DNA): TGTGCCATCAGTCCGGGACAGGAAAATTCACCCCTCCACTTT.